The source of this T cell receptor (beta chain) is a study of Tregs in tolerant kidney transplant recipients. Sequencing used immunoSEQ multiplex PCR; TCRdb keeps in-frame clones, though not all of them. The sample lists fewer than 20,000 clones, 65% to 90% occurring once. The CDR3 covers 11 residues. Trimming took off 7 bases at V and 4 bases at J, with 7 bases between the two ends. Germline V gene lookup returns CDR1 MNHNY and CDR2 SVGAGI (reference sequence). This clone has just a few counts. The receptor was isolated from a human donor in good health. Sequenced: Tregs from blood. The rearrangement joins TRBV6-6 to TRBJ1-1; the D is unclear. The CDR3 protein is CASNEGTEAFF. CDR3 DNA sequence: TGTGCCAGCAATGAGGGCACTGAAGCTTTCTTT.